Listed here are 26 T cell receptor beta chains from one sample, sequenced in a study of blood T cell repertoires in COVID-19. Sequencing used immunoSEQ multiplex PCR; TCRdb keeps in-frame clones, though not all of them. The sample lists about 200,000 clones, about 80% seen once, with 6% to 8.5% in the top ten. The sample taken for sequencing was peripheral blood. The receptors stem from a man in his 60s with acute or convalescent COVID-19.

This clone occurred once. V gene TRBV9 combines with J gene TRBJ2-7, with D tentatively TRBD1 (5 bases). Germline V lookup: CDR1 SGDLS, CDR2 YYNGEE. This CDR3 comprises 11 residues. V lost 10 bases and J lost 1, with 9 bases in between. The CDR3 region has the DNA TGTGCCGGACAAGGATCCTACGAGCAGTACTTC. This encodes CAGQGSYEQYF.

J is TRBJ2-7 and V is TRBV15; D not resolved. There are 13 residues in the CDR3. The germline V gene has CDR1 LNHNV and CDR2 YYDKDF (reference sequence). V was trimmed by 0 bases and J by 4 bases, leaving 7 bases between them. In DNA form, the CDR3 reads TGTGCCACCAGCAGAGATCCGGTTTACGAGCAGTACTTC. This encodes CATSRDPVYEQYF.

The genes are TRBV12-5 and TRBJ1-5; D is possibly TRBD1 (5 bases). Germline CDR1 reads LGHNT; CDR2 reads FRNRAP. The CDR3 sequence is 15 residues long. V lost 2 bases and J lost 3, with 11 bases in between. The CDR3 nucleotides read TGTGCTAGTGGTTTGACGGACACTTACAATCAGCCCCAGCATTTT. Its translation is CASGLTDTYNQPQHF.

The gene calls are TRBV11-2 and TRBJ2-7, with 10 bases matching TRBD1. In germline, CDR1 is SGHAT, CDR2 FQNNGV. Germline trimming cut 5 bases from V and 2 bases from J; bases unmatched to any gene: 9. There are 16 residues in the CDR3. The CDR3 DNA follows: TGTGCCAGCAGCCATTCGCCGGGACAGGGGCCCTACGAGCAGTACTTC. Amino acids: CASSHSPGQGPYEQYF.

This chain joins TRBV27 and TRBJ1-1; maybe TRBD1 (5 bases). V dropped 6 bases and J dropped 11 bases, with 19 bases sitting between them. There are 13 residues in the CDR3. Looked up from germline, CDR1 is MNHEY and CDR2 is SMNVEV (reference sequence). CDR3 region: CASRLGFQGGAFF. Written as DNA, the CDR3 is TGTGCCAGCAGGTTGGGATTCCAGGGTGGCGCTTTCTTT.

V usage is TRBV6-5 and J usage is TRBJ1-5, with D unresolved. V gave up 4 bases and J gave up 2 bases, with 15 bases separating them. The length of the CDR3 is 16 residues. CDR1 and CDR2 (germline): MNHEY, SVGAGI. CDR3 in amino acids: CASSWTGRVGNQPQHF. For the CDR3, the DNA is TGTGCCAGCAGTTGGACTGGGAGGGTTGGCAATCAGCCCCAGCATTTT.

The chain carries TRBV19 and TRBJ2-1; 12 positions match TRBD2. The CDR3 contains 14 residues. J gave up 5 bases and V 6 bases, and 2 bases lay outside the gene matches. Germline V lookup: CDR1 LNHDA, CDR2 SQIVND (reference sequence). CDR3 DNA sequence: TGTGCCAGTAGAAGACTAGCGGGGGACAATGAGCAGTTCTTC. It translates to CASRRLAGDNEQFF. Combining the CDR3 with reference TRBV19 and TRBJ2-1 gives the whole variable domain DGGITQSPKYLFRKEGQNVTLSCEQNLNHDAMYWYRQDPGQGLRLIYYSQIVNDFQKGDIAEGYSVSREKKESFPLTVTSAQKNPTAFYLCASRRLAGDNEQFFGPGTRLTVL.

V gene TRBV7-2 combines with J gene TRBJ2-7; a weak D match, TRBD2 (5 bases). The ends were cut back, 6 bases at V and 0 bases at J, with 9 bases in the middle. Germline values: CDR1 SGHTA, CDR2 FQGNSA. The CDR3 spans 13 residues. The CDR3 sequence is CASSPRASYEQYF. In DNA form, the CDR3 reads TGTGCCAGCAGTCCGAGGGCCTCCTACGAGCAGTACTTC.

The chain recombines TRBV15 with TRBJ1-1; TRBD1 aligns across 10 bases. Germline V gives CDR1 LNHNV, CDR2 YYDKDF (reference sequence). This CDR3 contains 16 residues. V lost 1 base and J lost 10; bases outside the gene matches: 12. The CDR3 sequence is CATSRAYGDRGLIAFF. The CDR3 nucleotides read TGTGCCACCAGCAGAGCGTACGGGGACAGGGGCTTAATAGCTTTCTTT. Complete variable domain (other parts from reference TRBV15 and TRBJ1-1): DAMVIQNPRYQVTQFGKPVTLSCSQTLNHNVMYWYQQKSSQAPKLLFHYYDKDFNNEADTPDNFQSRRPNTSFCFLDIRSPGLGDTAMYLCATSRAYGDRGLIAFFGQGTRLTVV.

The genes are TRBV15 and TRBJ1-2, with a tentative D call TRBD1 (6 bases). Germline loops: CDR1 LNHNV, CDR2 YYDKDF (reference sequence). Trimming removed 1 base from V and 3 bases from J, with 18 bases in between. The CDR3 loop spans 17 amino acids. The CDR3 sequence is CATSRVAAGDTHYGYTF. DNA of the CDR3: TGTGCCACCAGCAGAGTGGCGGCAGGGGACACTCACTATGGCTACACCTTC.

The chain employs TRBV2 and TRBJ1-5; 8 nucleotides match TRBD1. CDR1 SNHLY and CDR2 FYNNEI come from the germline V gene. CDR3 length equals 14 residues. Germline trimming cut 5 bases from V and 6 bases from J; bases unmatched to any gene: 6. The CDR3 nucleotides read TGTGCCAGCAGTAATCAGGGGGCGGGTCAGCCCCAGCATTTT. Its translation is CASSNQGAGQPQHF.

This sequence joins TRBV2 and TRBJ2-7; 10 nucleotides agree with TRBD2. Germline V CDR1 and CDR2: SNHLY, FYNNEI. The CDR3 loop spans 14 amino acids. V lost 3 bases and J lost 6; bases outside the gene matches: 5. The CDR3, as DNA: TGTGCCAGCAGTGAGTACAGCGGGAGGGTCGAGCAGTACTTC. Residues: CASSEYSGRVEQYF. Full variable domain (missing parts from reference TRBV2 and TRBJ2-7): EPEVTQTPSHQVTQMGQEVILRCVPISNHLYFYWYRQILGQKVEFLVSFYNNEISEKSEIFDDQFSVERPDGSNFTLKIRSTKLEDSAMYFCASSEYSGRVEQYFGPGTRLTVT.

The chain employs TRBV9 and TRBJ1-4; maybe TRBD1 (6 bases). The germline V gene has CDR1 SGDLS and CDR2 YYNGEE. The CDR3 covers 16 residues. V gave up 4 bases and J gave up 3 bases, with 16 bases separating them. CDR3 amino acids: CASSKSDRPSNEKLFF. CDR3 coding DNA: TGTGCCAGCAGCAAAAGTGACAGGCCATCTAATGAAAAACTGTTTTTT.

V usage is TRBV5-1 and J usage is TRBJ1-1; D possibly corresponds to TRBD1 (5 bases). With 0 bases removed from V and 7 bases from J, the gap between germline ends came to 16 bases. CDR1 and CDR2 (germline): SGHRS, YFSETQ. The CDR3 loop spans 15 amino acids. For the CDR3, the DNA is TGCGCCAGCAGCTTGGCCGGGGACGGGGGGATTGAAGCTTTCTTT. Translating it yields CASSLAGDGGIEAFF.

The chain has TRBV24-1 and TRBJ2-2, with a weak D call TRBD1 (6 bases). Germline values: CDR1 KGHDR, CDR2 SFDVKD. V gave up 10 bases and J gave up 0 bases, with 11 bases separating them. The CDR3 sequence is 14 residues long. The CDR3 region is CATTGTSNTGELFF. The CDR3 DNA is TGTGCCACGACCGGGACATCGAACACCGGGGAGCTGTTTTTT.

The chain employs TRBV12-5 and TRBJ1-1, with no clear D. The CDR3 totals 11 residues. Per germline, CDR1 LGHNT and CDR2 FRNRAP. The DNA for the CDR3 is TGTGCCGTCAGTCTTGACACTGAAGCTTTCTTT. Translated, it gives CAVSLDTEAFF.

This clone was counted a single time. CDR3: CASSFRPGEGPDTQYF. CDR3 DNA: TGTGCCAGCAGCTTTCGCCCGGGAGAGGGACCAGATACGCAGTATTTT. This sequence joins TRBV7-9 and TRBJ2-3, with a possible D match to TRBD2 (6 bases). V lost 3 bases and J 4 bases, leaving 17 bases between the germline ends. This CDR3 has 16 residues. Per the germline V gene, CDR1 is SEHNR and CDR2 is FQNEAQ (reference sequence).

J is TRBJ1-2 and V is TRBV9; D gene ambiguous. Germline CDR1 SGDLS, CDR2 YYNGEE. The CDR3 has 12 residues. Between the trimmed V and J ends, which lost 4 bases and 8 bases, there was a span of 12 bases. This CDR3 reads CASSSQINGYTF. The CDR3 nucleotides are TGTGCCAGCAGCTCCCAGATTAACGGCTACACCTTC.

The V call is TRBV6-5, the J call TRBJ1-5; possibly TRBD1 for D (6 bases). Per the germline V gene, CDR1 is MNHEY and CDR2 is SVGAGI. The CDR3 extends over 15 amino acids. Trimming cost V 4 bases and J 3 bases, with 13 bases left between them. CDR3 sequence reads: CASSSYGQPNQPQHF. As DNA, the CDR3 is TGTGCCAGCAGTTCCTACGGACAGCCCAATCAGCCCCAGCATTTT.

To note about this clone: In the same sample, other DNA sequences code for this CDR3. This chain joins TRBV9 and TRBJ1-4; TRBD1 matches 8 bases. J was trimmed by 4 bases and V by 2 bases; bases with no gene match: 4. CDR3 length: 15 residues. Germline CDR1 is SGDLS and CDR2 is YYNGEE. The CDR3 DNA is TGTGCCAGCAGCGTGGGGGGGACAGGTAATGAAAAACTGTTTTTT. Amino acids: CASSVGGTGNEKLFF.

The chain is built from TRBV7-2 and TRBJ1-6; 9 bases agree with TRBD1. Losses at the gene ends were 8 bases for V and 7 bases for J; bases not matched to a gene: 15. The CDR3 runs 17 residues. The germline V gene has CDR1 SGHTA and CDR2 FQGNSA. CDR3 in amino acids: CASGMPGQGLLNSPLHF. CDR3 DNA sequence: TGTGCCAGCGGGATGCCGGGACAGGGTCTCCTAAATTCACCCCTCCACTTT.

The chain joins TRBV4-3 to TRBJ2-5; maybe TRBD2 (7 bases). This CDR3 spans 18 amino acids. CDR1 is LGHNA, CDR2 YSLEER, per germline. The V gene lost 0 bases and the J gene lost 7 bases, with 24 bases spanning the gap. The CDR3 DNA reads as TGCGCCAGCAGCCAAGAGTGGGCGGGGGCCCAGCTTCCATTGACCCAGTACTTC. This sequence encodes CASSQEWAGAQLPLTQYF.

The chain couples TRBV19 to TRBJ2-1, with 10 bases aligning to TRBD1. V dropped 8 bases and J dropped 10; count of bases not matched to a gene: 11. Germline V lookup: CDR1 LNHDA, CDR2 SQIVND (reference sequence). The CDR3 totals 14 residues. The CDR3 nucleotides are TGTGCCAGTCGGTACGGGACAGGGGTATCGGAGCAGTTCTTC. The encoded protein is CASRYGTGVSEQFF.

This chain links TRBV6-1 with TRBJ2-7, with TRBD2 matching over 9 bases. The CDR3 totals 16 residues. Germline V gene data show CDR1 as MNHNS and CDR2 as SASEGT. V trimming: 2 bases; J trimming: 3 bases; junction bases outside the gene matches: 8. In nucleotides, the CDR3 is TGTGCCAGCAGTGAAAACACGGGACTAGCCGGCTACGAGCAGTACTTC. It yields the protein CASSENTGLAGYEQYF.

This sequence joins TRBV4-3 and TRBJ2-1, with 8 bases lining up with TRBD2. V was pared by 4 bases and J by 9 bases, with 14 bases of the junction left unmatched. The CDR3 contains 16 residues. The germline V gene encodes CDR1 LGHNA and CDR2 YSLEER. CDR3 amino acids: CASSLGPGGAQGEQFF. DNA for the CDR3: TGCGCCAGCAGCCTCGGTCCGGGGGGGGCCCAGGGTGAGCAGTTCTTC.

This clone is a singleton in its sample. The chain carries TRBV9 and TRBJ1-2; TRBD1 might be the D (5 bases). The V end lost 0 bases, the J end lost 7 bases, and 22 bases lay between the germline ends. The CDR3 length is 17 residues. From germline, CDR1 is SGDLS and CDR2 YYNGEE. CDR3 sequence: CASSVADVWAGVGGYTF. In DNA form, the CDR3 reads TGTGCCAGCAGCGTAGCCGACGTGTGGGCGGGGGTCGGTGGCTACACCTTC.